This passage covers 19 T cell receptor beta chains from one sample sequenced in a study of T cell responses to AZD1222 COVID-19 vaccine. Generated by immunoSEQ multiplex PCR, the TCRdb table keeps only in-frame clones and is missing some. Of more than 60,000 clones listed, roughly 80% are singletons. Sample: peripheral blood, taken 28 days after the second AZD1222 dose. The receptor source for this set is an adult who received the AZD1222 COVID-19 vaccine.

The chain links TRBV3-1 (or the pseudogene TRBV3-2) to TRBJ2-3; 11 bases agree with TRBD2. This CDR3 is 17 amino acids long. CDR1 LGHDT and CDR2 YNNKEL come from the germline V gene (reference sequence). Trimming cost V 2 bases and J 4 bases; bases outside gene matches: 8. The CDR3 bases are TGTGCCAGCAGCCAATTCCTAGCGGGAGGAGGGTCAGATACGCAGTATTTT. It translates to CASSQFLAGGGSDTQYF.

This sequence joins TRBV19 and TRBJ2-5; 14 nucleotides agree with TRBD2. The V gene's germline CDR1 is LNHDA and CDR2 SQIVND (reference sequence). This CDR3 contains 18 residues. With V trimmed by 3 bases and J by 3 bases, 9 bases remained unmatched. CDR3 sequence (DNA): TGTGCCAGTAGTATTTACCCCCCGACTAGCGGGAGGGAAGAGACCCAGTACTTC. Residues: CASSIYPPTSGREETQYF. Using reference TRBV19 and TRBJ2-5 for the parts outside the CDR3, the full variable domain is DGGITQSPKYLFRKEGQNVTLSCEQNLNHDAMYWYRQDPGQGLRLIYYSQIVNDFQKGDIAEGYSVSREKKESFPLTVTSAQKNPTAFYLCASSIYPPTSGREETQYFGPGTRLLVL.

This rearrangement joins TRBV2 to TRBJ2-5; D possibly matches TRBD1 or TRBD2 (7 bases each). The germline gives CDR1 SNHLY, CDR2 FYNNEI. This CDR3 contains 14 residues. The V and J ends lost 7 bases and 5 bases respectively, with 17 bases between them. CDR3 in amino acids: CASTQGRASETQYF. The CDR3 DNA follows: TGTGCCAGCACACAGGGGAGGGCTTCGGAGACCCAGTACTTC.

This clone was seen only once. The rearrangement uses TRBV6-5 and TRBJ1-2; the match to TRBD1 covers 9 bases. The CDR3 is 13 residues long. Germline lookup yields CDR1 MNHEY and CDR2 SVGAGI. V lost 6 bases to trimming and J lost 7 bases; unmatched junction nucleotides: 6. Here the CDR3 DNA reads TGTGCCAGCAGCCGGGACAGGGTAACTGGCTACACCTTC. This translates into CASSRDRVTGYTF.

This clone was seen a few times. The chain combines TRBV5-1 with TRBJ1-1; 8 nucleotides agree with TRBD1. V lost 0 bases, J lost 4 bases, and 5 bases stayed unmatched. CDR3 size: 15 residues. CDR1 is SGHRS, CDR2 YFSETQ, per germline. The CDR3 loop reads CASSLDAGGVTEAFF. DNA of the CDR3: TGCGCCAGCAGCTTGGACGCAGGGGGCGTCACTGAAGCTTTCTTT.

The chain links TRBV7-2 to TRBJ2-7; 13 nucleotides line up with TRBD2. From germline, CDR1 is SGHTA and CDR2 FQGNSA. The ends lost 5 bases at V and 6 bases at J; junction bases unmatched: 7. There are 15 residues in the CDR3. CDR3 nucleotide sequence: TGTGCCAGCAGCCTTATAGGACTAGCGGGAGCCGAGCAGTACTTC. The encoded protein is CASSLIGLAGAEQYF.

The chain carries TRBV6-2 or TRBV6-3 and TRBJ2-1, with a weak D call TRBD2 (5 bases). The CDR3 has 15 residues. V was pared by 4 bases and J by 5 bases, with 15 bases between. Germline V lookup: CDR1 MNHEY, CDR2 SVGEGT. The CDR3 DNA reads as TGTGCCAGCAGTTCCCACGGGGATCTACACAATGAGCAGTTCTTC. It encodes CASSSHGDLHNEQFF.

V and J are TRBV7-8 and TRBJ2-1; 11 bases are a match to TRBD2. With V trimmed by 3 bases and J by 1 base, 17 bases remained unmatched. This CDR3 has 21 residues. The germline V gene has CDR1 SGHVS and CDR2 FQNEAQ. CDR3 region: CASSFPSGRTPLASSYNEQFF. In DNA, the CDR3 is TGTGCCAGCAGCTTTCCTAGCGGGAGGACACCCCTCGCTTCATCCTACAATGAGCAGTTCTTC.

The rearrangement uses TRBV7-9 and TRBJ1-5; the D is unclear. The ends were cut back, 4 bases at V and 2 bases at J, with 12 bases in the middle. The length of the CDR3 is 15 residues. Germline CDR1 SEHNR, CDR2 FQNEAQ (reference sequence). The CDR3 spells CASSSQDGGNQPQHF. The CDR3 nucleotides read TGTGCCAGCAGCTCCCAGGATGGAGGCAATCAGCCCCAGCATTTT.

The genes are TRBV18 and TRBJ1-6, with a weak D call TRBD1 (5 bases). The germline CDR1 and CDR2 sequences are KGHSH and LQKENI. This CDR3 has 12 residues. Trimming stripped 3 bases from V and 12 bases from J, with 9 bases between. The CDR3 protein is CASSPQGGPLHF. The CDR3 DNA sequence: TGTGCCAGCTCACCGCAGGGCGGACCCCTCCACTTT.

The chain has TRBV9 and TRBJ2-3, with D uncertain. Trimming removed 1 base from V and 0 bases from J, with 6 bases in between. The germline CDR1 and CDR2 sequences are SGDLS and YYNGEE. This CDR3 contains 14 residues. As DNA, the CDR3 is TGTGCCAGCAGCGTAATAGCCAGCACAGATACGCAGTATTTT. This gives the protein CASSVIASTDTQYF.

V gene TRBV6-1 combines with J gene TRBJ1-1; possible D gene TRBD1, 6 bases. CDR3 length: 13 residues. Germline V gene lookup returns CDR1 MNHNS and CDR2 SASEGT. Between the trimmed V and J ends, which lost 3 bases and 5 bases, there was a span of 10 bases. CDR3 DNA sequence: TGTGCCAGCAGTGAGAGGGGGTATACTGAAGCTTTCTTT. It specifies CASSERGYTEAFF.

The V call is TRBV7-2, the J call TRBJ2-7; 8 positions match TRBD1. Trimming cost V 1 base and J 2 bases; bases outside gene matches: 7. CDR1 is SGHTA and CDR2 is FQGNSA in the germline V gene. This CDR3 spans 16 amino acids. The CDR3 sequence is CASSLDWDRLPYEQYF. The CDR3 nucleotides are TGTGCCAGCAGCTTAGATTGGGACAGGCTTCCCTACGAGCAGTACTTC.

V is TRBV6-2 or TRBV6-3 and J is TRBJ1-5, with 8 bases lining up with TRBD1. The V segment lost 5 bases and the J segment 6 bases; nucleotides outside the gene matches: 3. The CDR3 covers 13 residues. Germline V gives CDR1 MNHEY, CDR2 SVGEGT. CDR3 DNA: TGTGCCAGCAGTCAGGGGGCCGGTCAGCCCCAGCATTTT. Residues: CASSQGAGQPQHF.

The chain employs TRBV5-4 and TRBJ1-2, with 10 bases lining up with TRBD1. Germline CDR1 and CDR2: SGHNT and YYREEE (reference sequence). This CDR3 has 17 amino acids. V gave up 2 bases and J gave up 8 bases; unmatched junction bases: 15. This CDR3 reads CASSFSGIRQGAVGYTF. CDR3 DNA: TGTGCCAGCAGCTTCTCCGGTATTCGACAGGGGGCTGTAGGCTACACCTTC.

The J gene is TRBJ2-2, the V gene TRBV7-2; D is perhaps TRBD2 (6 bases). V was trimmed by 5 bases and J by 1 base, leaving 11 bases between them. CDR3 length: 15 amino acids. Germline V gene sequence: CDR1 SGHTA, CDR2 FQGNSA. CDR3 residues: CASSPSGGNTGELFF. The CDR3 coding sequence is TGTGCCAGCAGCCCGTCCGGGGGGAACACCGGGGAGCTGTTTTTT.

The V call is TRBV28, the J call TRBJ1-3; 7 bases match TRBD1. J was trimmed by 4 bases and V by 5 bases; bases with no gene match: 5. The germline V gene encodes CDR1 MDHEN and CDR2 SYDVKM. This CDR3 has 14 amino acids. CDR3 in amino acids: CASSPGQAGNTIYF. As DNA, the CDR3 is TGTGCCAGCAGTCCCGGACAGGCGGGAAACACCATATATTTT.

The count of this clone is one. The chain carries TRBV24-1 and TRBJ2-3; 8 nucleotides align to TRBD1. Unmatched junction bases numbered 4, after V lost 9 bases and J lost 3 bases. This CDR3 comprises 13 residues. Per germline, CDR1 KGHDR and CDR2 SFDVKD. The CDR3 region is CATQRQGTDTQYF. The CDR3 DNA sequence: TGTGCCACCCAAAGACAGGGGACAGATACGCAGTATTTT.

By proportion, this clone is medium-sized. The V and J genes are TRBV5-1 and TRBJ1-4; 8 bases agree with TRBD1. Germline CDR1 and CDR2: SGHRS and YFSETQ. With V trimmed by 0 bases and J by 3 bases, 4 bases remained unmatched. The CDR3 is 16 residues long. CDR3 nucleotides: TGCGCCAGCAGCTTGGCCCCACAGGGGGCTAATGAAAAACTGTTTTTT. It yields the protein CASSLAPQGANEKLFF. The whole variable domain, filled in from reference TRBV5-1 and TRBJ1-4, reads KAGVTQTPRYLIKTRGQQVTLSCSPISGHRSVSWYQQTPGQGLQFLFEYFSETQRNKGNFPGRFSGRQFSNSRSEMNVSTLELGDSALYLCASSLAPQGANEKLFFGSGTQLSVL.